The following is a TCR beta chain sequence with its context. What it binds is unknown. PCR primers comprised 60 Vbeta and 13 Jbeta primers. Repertoires were generated with immunoSEQ multiplex PCR, while TCRdb's copy carries only in-frame clones and drops some. The sample includes more than 100,000 clones, more than 75% of them seen just once. This record comes from a study of cytomegalovirus exposure and HLA in healthy donors. In the study overall: Earlier findings included some 120 million unique TCR beta sequences obtained from 150 million to 200 million T cells.

Overall study findings and caveats: Analyses of presence and absence presupposed an approximately uniform sequencing depth across donors. Reportedly, cytomegalovirus status was diagnosed with high sensitivity and specificity.

The CDR3 runs 15 residues. V dropped 7 bases and J dropped 4; count of bases not matched to a gene: 6. Per the germline V gene, CDR1 is MNHEY and CDR2 is SMNVEV (reference sequence). The specimen sequenced was PBMCs. The genes are TRBV27 and TRBJ2-3; 12 bases line up with TRBD2. This receptor was obtained from a woman between 18 and 29 years old in good health and CMV-seropositive. CDR3 protein: CASTLTSGSADTQYF. In DNA form, the CDR3 reads TGTGCCAGCACCCTGACTAGCGGGAGCGCAGATACGCAGTATTTT.